One sample yielded the 24 T cell receptor beta chains listed below, sequenced in a study of metastatic and nonmetastatic thyroid tumors. Treatment of any kind had been given to no patient before thyroid surgery. Via MiXCR, TCRdb re-called the PCR reads. The sample lists roughly 61,000 clones, approximately 4% occurring once. The source material was blood. These receptors originate from a female donor with papillary thyroid cancer or a benign thyroid nodule (not recorded which). Some clones in this sample may be carry-over from other donors' samples.

The sample holds a few counts of this clone. The chain carries TRBV7-6 and TRBJ2-5; D possibly uses TRBD1 or TRBD2 (5 bases each). V was pared by 5 bases and J by 5 bases, with 12 bases between. CDR1 SGHVS and CDR2 FNYEAQ come from the germline V gene. The CDR3 has 13 residues. The DNA for the CDR3 is TGTGCCAGCAGCCCGGACTGGGGGGAGACCCAGTACTTC. Amino acid sequence: CASSPDWGETQYF.

As concerns this clone: Being one base from a much bigger clone, this may be a read error. This rearrangement joins TRBV18 to TRBJ2-6; TRBD1 is a possible D gene (5 bases). There are 14 residues in the CDR3. Germline V gene lookup returns CDR1 KGHSH and CDR2 LQKENI. The CDR3 loop reads CASSPGSGANVLNF. CDR3 nucleotide sequence: TGTGCCAGCTCACCAGGGTCTGGGGCCAACGTCCTGAATTTC. The variable domain in full, completed from reference TRBV18 and TRBJ2-6, reads NAGVMQNPRHLVRRRGQEARLRCSPMKGHSHVYWYRQLPEEGLKFMVYLQKENIIDESGMPKERFSAEFPKEGPSILRIQQVVRGDSAAYFCASSPGSGANVLNFGAGSRLTVL.

This clone was seen ten or more times. The chain is built from TRBV20-1 and TRBJ2-1; 13 bases line up with TRBD2. Trimming at V came to 3 bases and at J to 4 bases, leaving 0 bases not matched to a gene. CDR3 length: 14 amino acids. CDR1 and CDR2 (germline): DFQATT, SNEGSKA (reference sequence). DNA for the CDR3: TGCAGTGCTAGGGGACTAGCGGGGTACAATGAGCAGTTCTTC. It is translated as CSARGLAGYNEQFF.

There are many counts of this clone. The chain employs TRBV9 and TRBJ1-6; D is unclear. The CDR3 spans 14 residues. V was cut by 2 bases and J by 7 bases, with 10 bases left in between. The germline CDR1 and CDR2 sequences are SGDLS and YYNGEE. For the CDR3, the DNA is TGTGCCAGCAGCGTCGGGGTCCTCAATTCACCCCTCCACTTT. Translation gives CASSVGVLNSPLHF.

Ten or more counts support this clone. The chain carries TRBV5-4 and TRBJ2-3, with TRBD2 matching 13 bases. The CDR3 covers 15 residues. The V segment lost 4 bases and the J segment 6 bases; nucleotides outside the gene matches: 5. Germline CDR1 and CDR2: SGHNT and YYREEE (reference sequence). The CDR3 nucleotides read TGTGCCAGCAGCCCAGGACTAGCGGGAGTGGATACGCAGTATTTT. It codes for CASSPGLAGVDTQYF.

This clone was counted many times. The chain is built from TRBV20-1 and TRBJ2-6; D remains unclear. Germline loops: CDR1 DFQATT, CDR2 SNEGSKA (reference sequence). The CDR3 covers 14 residues. V was clipped by 5 bases and J by 1 base, with 9 bases between them. The CDR3 coding sequence is TGCAGTGCTCCGGACGGATCTGGGGCCAACGTCCTGACTTTC. It specifies CSAPDGSGANVLTF.

The sample holds many counts of this clone. The chain has TRBV4-1 and TRBJ2-2; D not certain. Looked up from germline, CDR1 is MGHRA and CDR2 is YSYEKL. The CDR3 loop spans 15 amino acids. Between the trimmed V and J ends, which lost 7 bases and 1 base, there was a span of 13 bases. CDR3 protein: CASMKSELNTGELFF. CDR3 DNA sequence: TGCGCCAGCATGAAGTCGGAGTTGAACACCGGGGAGCTGTTTTTT.

This clone occurred many times. This rearrangement joins TRBV2 to TRBJ2-1, with 8 nucleotides matching TRBD2. The germline gives CDR1 SNHLY, CDR2 FYNNEI. V was clipped by 10 bases and J by 3 bases; unmatched bases: 5. CDR3 length: 13 residues. CDR3 sequence: CATQSGSYNEQFF. The CDR3 coding sequence is TGTGCCACCCAAAGCGGGAGCTACAATGAGCAGTTCTTC.

The sample holds many counts of this clone. V is TRBV10-2 and J is TRBJ2-7; D possibly corresponds to TRBD1 (6 bases). The germline gives CDR1 WSHSY, CDR2 SAAADI. V was clipped by 2 bases and J by 3 bases, with 8 bases between them. This CDR3 is built from 13 residues. DNA of the CDR3: TGCGCCAGCAGTGAGGACAGGCACTACGAGCAGTACTTC. Its protein product is CASSEDRHYEQYF.

In this sample, this clone turned up a few times. This sequence joins TRBV12-3 or TRBV12-4 and TRBJ1-3; tentative D call: TRBD1 (5 bases). CDR3 size: 17 residues. Trimming took 8 bases from V and 1 from J, leaving 21 bases between them. The CDR3 bases are TGTGCCAGCTCCCACACAGGCGTATTCCTATCTGGAAACACCATATATTTT. Translated, it gives CASSHTGVFLSGNTIYF.

This clone was observed many times. Different DNA sequences within this sample yield the same CDR3. The V gene is TRBV7-9, the J gene TRBJ2-1, with TRBD2 identical over 9 bases. From germline, CDR1 is SEHNR and CDR2 FQNEAQ (reference sequence). There are 17 residues in the CDR3. V lost 5 bases, J lost 0 bases, and 8 bases stayed unmatched. CDR3 bases: TGTGCCAGCAGCCCCCTAGCGGGGAAGAGCTCCTACAATGAGCAGTTCTTC. Protein product: CASSPLAGKSSYNEQFF.

In this sample, this clone turned up many times. The rearrangement joins TRBV5-1 to TRBJ2-1; D is perhaps TRBD2 (6 bases). The length of the CDR3 is 14 residues. Looked up from germline, CDR1 is SGHRS and CDR2 is YFSETQ. Trimming cost V 3 bases and J 8 bases, with 15 bases left between them. The CDR3 bases are TGCGCCAGCAGCTCCGGGACTCAAGGGGATGAGCAGTTCTTC. Translated, it gives CASSSGTQGDEQFF.

This clone occurred many times. The chain recombines TRBV11-2 with TRBJ2-5; the D is unclear. The CDR3 is 13 residues long. Germline CDR1 reads SGHAT; CDR2 reads FQNNGV. V dropped 5 bases and J dropped 2 bases, with 9 bases sitting between them. CDR3 nucleotides: TGTGCCAGCAGCACCCAGGTACAAGAGACCCAGTACTTC. Amino acid sequence: CASSTQVQETQYF.

The chain joins TRBV15 to TRBJ2-3; D might be TRBD2 (6 bases). Per germline, CDR1 LNHNV and CDR2 YYDKDF (reference sequence). The V and J ends lost 1 base and 3 bases respectively, with 14 bases between them. This CDR3 spans 16 amino acids. In DNA, the CDR3 is TGTGCCACCAGCAGAGGGAGGGAGGTTTCGACAGATACGCAGTATTTT. This encodes CATSRGREVSTDTQYF.

This clone was seen repeatedly, ten times or more. V and J are TRBV18 and TRBJ2-7, with D uncertain. Trimming removed 2 bases from V and 6 bases from J, with 8 bases in between. This CDR3 region has 12 residues. CDR1 is KGHSH and CDR2 is LQKENI in the germline V gene. This CDR3 reads CASSPWVGEQYF. The CDR3 nucleotides read TGTGCCAGCTCACCATGGGTGGGCGAGCAGTACTTC.

The chain employs TRBV6-1 and TRBJ1-2; D uncertain. V lost 5 bases, J lost 2 bases, and 12 bases lay in between. The CDR3 extends over 14 amino acids. Germline V CDR1 and CDR2: MNHNS, SASEGT. The CDR3 loop is CASSPGRLNYGYTF. CDR3 DNA: TGTGCCAGCAGTCCGGGCAGATTAAACTATGGCTACACCTTC.

This clone is categorized as medium-sized. The rearrangement uses TRBV6-1 and TRBJ2-2, with TRBD2 matching over 8 bases. Losses at the gene ends were 2 bases for V and 8 bases for J; bases not matched to a gene: 7. The CDR3 extends over 15 amino acids. Germline V CDR1 and CDR2: MNHNS, SASEGT. The CDR3 DNA reads TGTGCCAGCAGTGAAACTAGCGGCGGTGGTGGGGAGCTGTTTTTT. It codes for CASSETSGGGGELFF.

This clone was seen more than once but under ten times. It may be a read error: a sequence one base away is much more abundant. This chain joins TRBV29-1 and TRBJ1-2; D is ambiguous. The CDR3 totals 10 residues. The germline V gene has CDR1 SQVTM and CDR2 ANQGSEA. Trimming left V 8 bases short and J 6 bases short, with 10 bases between. The CDR3, as DNA: TGCAGCTCCGAACTTAATGGCTACACCTTC. Its protein product is CSSELNGYTF.

The V call is TRBV6-1, the J call TRBJ2-4, with TRBD1 as a possible D gene (5 bases). The length of the CDR3 is 21 residues. V was pared by 3 bases and J by 0 bases, with 27 bases between. Germline assignment: CDR1 MNHNS and CDR2 SASEGT. The CDR3 DNA follows: TGTGCCAGCAGTGAGAGTGGGATGTATGGCGACGGACAACTAGCCAAAAACATTCAGTACTTC. Amino acids: CASSESGMYGDGQLAKNIQYF.

In this sample, this clone turned up many times. This chain links TRBV15 with TRBJ2-2; the D call may be TRBD1 or TRBD2 (5 bases each). V shed 5 bases and J shed 5 bases, with 9 bases lying between them. CDR3 length equals 13 residues. Germline loops: CDR1 LNHNV, CDR2 YYDKDF (reference sequence). CDR3 region: CATSARETGELFF. The CDR3 nucleotides are TGTGCCACCAGCGCCAGGGAGACCGGGGAGCTGTTTTTT.

Ten or more counts support this clone. The J gene is TRBJ1-2, the V gene TRBV7-9, with D possibly matching TRBD1 (6 bases). The length of the CDR3 is 16 residues. The V end lost 1 base, the J end lost 5 bases, and 17 bases lay between the germline ends. Germline V gives CDR1 SEHNR, CDR2 FQNEAQ (reference sequence). CDR3 amino acids: CASSLGQVAGSYGYTF. DNA of the CDR3: TGTGCCAGCAGCTTAGGACAGGTAGCTGGGAGTTATGGCTACACCTTC.

In its sample, this clone was seen a few times. The chain has TRBV11-2 and TRBJ2-7; D remains unclear. This CDR3 spans 14 amino acids. Deletions cut 5 bases from V and 7 bases from J, with 18 bases between. The germline V gene encodes CDR1 SGHAT and CDR2 FQNNGV. CDR3 in amino acids: CASSDRTDQYEQYF. DNA for the CDR3: TGTGCCAGCAGCGACCGGACGGACCAATATGAGCAGTACTTC.

This clone was counted ten times or more. The chain employs TRBV18 and TRBJ1-1, with 7 bases fitting TRBD1. The germline V gene has CDR1 KGHSH and CDR2 LQKENI. V gave up 5 bases and J gave up 3 bases; unmatched junction bases: 9. This CDR3 comprises 15 residues. The CDR3 is CASSKQGSGHTEAFF. CDR3 DNA: TGTGCCAGCTCAAAACAGGGGAGTGGGCACACTGAAGCTTTCTTT.

J is TRBJ2-2 and V is TRBV20-1; TRBD1 matches at 7 bases. Trimming cost V 6 bases and J 5 bases; bases outside gene matches: 6. The CDR3 has 13 residues. Germline values: CDR1 DFQATT, CDR2 SNEGSKA (reference sequence). CDR3 nucleotides: TGCAGTGCACCCGGACAGGCTACCGGGGAGCTGTTTTTT. As protein: CSAPGQATGELFF.